Each of the 20 T cell receptor beta chains below was sequenced from the same sample in a study of cytomegalovirus exposure and HLA in healthy donors. With 60 Vbeta and 13 Jbeta primers, the PCR was carried out. TCRdb's table, derived via immunoSEQ multiplex PCR, lists solely in-frame clones and lacks some. The listing records 150,000 to 200,000 clones. The sequenced sample was PBMCs. The receptor set was obtained from a man aged 30 to 39 in good health and CMV-seronegative.

The chain combines TRBV29-1 with TRBJ2-1; 8 bases line up with TRBD2. After removal of 7 bases from V and 0 bases from J, the junction contained 11 bases not matched to a gene. CDR1 is SQVTM, CDR2 ANQGSEA, per germline. CDR3 length: 16 amino acids. The CDR3 DNA reads as TGCAGCGCCGAGAACGGGAGGGCTAACTCCTACAATGAGCAGTTCTTC. Its protein is CSAENGRANSYNEQFF.

The V and J genes are TRBV19 and TRBJ2-2; the D gene is possibly TRBD2 (6 bases). This CDR3 comprises 15 residues. Trimming left V 6 bases short and J 7 bases short, with 18 bases between. Germline assignment: CDR1 LNHDA and CDR2 SQIVND (reference sequence). CDR3 in DNA: TGTGCCAGTAGGATCTGGAGGGAGAAGGACGGGGAGCTGTTTTTT. Residues: CASRIWREKDGELFF.

The chain recombines TRBV5-6 with TRBJ2-7, with 7 bases that match TRBD2. The CDR3 is 14 amino acids. Germline values: CDR1 SGHDT, CDR2 YYEEEE. V dropped 0 bases and J dropped 3; count of bases not matched to a gene: 3. CDR3 loop: CASSLGSSGYEQYF. CDR3 DNA: TGTGCCAGCAGCTTGGGGTCTAGCGGCTACGAGCAGTACTTC.

V and J are TRBV19 and TRBJ2-2; TRBD2 matches at 7 bases. This CDR3 region has 14 residues. From germline, CDR1 is LNHDA and CDR2 SQIVND (reference sequence). The J segment lost 2 bases and the V segment lost 7 bases, leaving 4 bases of the junction unmatched. The CDR3, as DNA: TGTGCCAGTAACGGCGGGAGTAACACCGGGGAGCTGTTTTTT. This gives the protein CASNGGSNTGELFF.

The chain uses TRBV19 and TRBJ2-2; possibly TRBD2 for D (5 bases). The CDR3 spans 17 residues. The V gene's germline CDR1 is LNHDA and CDR2 SQIVND (reference sequence). Trimming took 3 bases from V and 3 from J, leaving 17 bases between them. CDR3 sequence reads: CASSITSFGLYTGELFF. Here the CDR3 DNA reads TGTGCCAGTAGTATTACTAGTTTTGGACTCTACACCGGGGAGCTGTTTTTT.

The genes are TRBV7-8 and TRBJ2-7; D may be TRBD1 (6 bases). This CDR3 region has 13 residues. The V and J ends lost 7 bases and 4 bases respectively, with 14 bases between them. Per germline, CDR1 SGHVS and CDR2 FQNEAQ. The CDR3 loop reads CASNLRQAYEQYF. The DNA of the CDR3 is TGTGCCAGCAACTTGAGACAGGCATACGAGCAGTACTTC.

Notes on this clone: Sequence at one end of the junction differs from germline and may be a read error. The chain links TRBV18 to TRBJ1-5; no clear D gene. Germline V gene lookup returns CDR1 KGHSH and CDR2 LQKENI. The CDR3 extends over 13 amino acids. The CDR3 nucleotides are TGTGCCAGCTCACTCATTACCGATCAGGCCCAGCATTTT. This encodes CASSLITDQAQHF.

The V call is TRBV7-9, the J call TRBJ1-2; the D is unclear. The V gene lost 3 bases and the J gene lost 7 bases, with 9 bases spanning the gap. CDR3 length: 12 residues. Germline V gene lookup returns CDR1 SEHNR and CDR2 FQNEAQ (reference sequence). The CDR3: CASSLLLGGYTF. In nucleotides, the CDR3 is TGTGCCAGCAGCTTGTTGCTAGGTGGCTACACCTTC.

The chain links TRBV5-4 to TRBJ2-7; 11 bases align to TRBD2. The germline gives CDR1 SGHNT, CDR2 YYREEE (reference sequence). V trimming: 3 bases; J trimming: 3 bases; junction bases outside the gene matches: 5. The CDR3 has 15 residues. The CDR3 DNA reads as TGTGCCAGCAGCTACCCGGGACTAGCGGACTACGAGCAGTACTTC. It encodes CASSYPGLADYEQYF.

The CDR3 DNA follows: TGTGCCATCAGTGAGATGAGACAGAACACTGAAGCTTTCTTT. The encoded protein is CAISEMRQNTEAFF. The chain is built from TRBV10-3 and TRBJ1-1; D is undetermined. The CDR3 runs 14 residues. The germline gives CDR1 ENHRY, CDR2 SYGVKD. V was shortened by 2 bases and J by 1 base, with 8 bases between the two germline ends.

This sequence joins TRBV7-3 and TRBJ2-2; 7 bases are a match to TRBD2. The CDR3 sequence is 15 residues long. The trim removed 5 bases at V and 5 bases at J, leaving 8 bases unmatched. Germline CDR1 SGHTA, CDR2 FQGTGA. In DNA, the CDR3 is TGTGCCAGCAGCCGAGGACTAGAAACTACCGGGGAGCTGTTTTTT. It yields the protein CASSRGLETTGELFF.

The rearrangement links TRBV6-5 to TRBJ1-6, with TRBD1 matching 8 bases. The germline V gene encodes CDR1 MNHEY and CDR2 SVGAGI. Unmatched junction bases numbered 5, after V lost 5 bases and J lost 8 bases. The CDR3 covers 14 residues. The CDR3 is CASSRGQGYSPLHF. The CDR3, as DNA: TGTGCCAGCAGTAGAGGACAGGGCTATTCACCCCTCCACTTT.

The rearrangement links TRBV4-3 to TRBJ2-7, with TRBD1 matching over 9 bases. The trim removed 1 base at V and 8 bases at J, leaving 6 bases unmatched. CDR3 size: 14 residues. The germline gives CDR1 LGHNA, CDR2 YSLEER. CDR3 region: CASSQVPTGGKQYF. In DNA, the CDR3 is TGCGCCAGCAGCCAAGTCCCAACAGGGGGCAAGCAGTACTTC.

V and J are TRBV28 and TRBJ2-7; no clear D. Trimming removed 6 bases from V and 3 bases from J, with 6 bases in between. Per germline, CDR1 MDHEN and CDR2 SYDVKM. The CDR3 has 11 residues. The CDR3 DNA reads TGTGCCAGCAGCAAACTCTACGAGCAGTACTTC. Its protein is CASSKLYEQYF.

This chain joins TRBV6-5 and TRBJ2-3; 9 positions agree with TRBD2. J lost 6 bases, V lost 6 bases, and 4 bases had no gene match. This CDR3 has 13 amino acids. In germline, CDR1 is MNHEY, CDR2 SVGAGI. The CDR3 sequence: CASRSGRWDTQYF. For the CDR3, the DNA is TGTGCCAGCAGAAGCGGGAGGTGGGATACGCAGTATTTT.

The chain carries TRBV6-1 and TRBJ1-1; D unresolved. The length of the CDR3 is 14 residues. Looked up from germline, CDR1 is MNHNS and CDR2 is SASEGT. Trimming cost V 6 bases and J 0 bases, with 11 bases left between them. DNA of the CDR3: TGTGCCAGCAGATACAGCTTTATGAACACTGAAGCTTTCTTT. Amino acids: CASRYSFMNTEAFF.

The rearrangement links TRBV25-1 to TRBJ1-5; the match to TRBD1 covers 7 bases. V gave up 3 bases and J gave up 6 bases; unmatched junction bases: 8. Germline V CDR1 and CDR2: MGHDK, SYGVNS. CDR3 length equals 15 residues. CDR3 sequence (DNA): TGTGCCAGCAGTGATACACAGGGGTGGGGTCAGCCCCAGCATTTT. This encodes CASSDTQGWGQPQHF.

The chain combines TRBV6-1 with TRBJ2-1; 10 bases align to TRBD1. The CDR3 sequence is 13 residues long. V gave up 8 bases and J gave up 7 bases; unmatched junction bases: 5. Germline V lookup: CDR1 MNHNS, CDR2 SASEGT. DNA of the CDR3: TGTGCCAGCTTAGGGACAGGGGAGAATGAGCAGTTCTTC. Its protein product is CASLGTGENEQFF.

The V call is TRBV7-3, the J call TRBJ1-1; 8 positions agree with TRBD1. Germline trimming cut 5 bases from V and 5 bases from J; bases unmatched to any gene: 7. The CDR3 totals 14 residues. Germline V gene sequence: CDR1 SGHTA, CDR2 FQGTGA. CDR3 coding DNA: TGTGCCAGCAGCGCCTGGGACAGGCTTACTGAAGCTTTCTTT. Translated, it gives CASSAWDRLTEAFF.

The chain is built from TRBV28 and TRBJ2-1, with D maybe TRBD2 (6 bases). This CDR3 comprises 16 residues. The V gene lost 5 bases and the J gene lost 0 bases, with 14 bases spanning the gap. CDR1 and CDR2 from the germline V gene are MDHEN and SYDVKM. The CDR3 loop is CASSPSGGSSYNEQFF. The CDR3 region has the DNA TGTGCCAGCAGTCCCTCTGGAGGGAGCTCCTACAATGAGCAGTTCTTC.